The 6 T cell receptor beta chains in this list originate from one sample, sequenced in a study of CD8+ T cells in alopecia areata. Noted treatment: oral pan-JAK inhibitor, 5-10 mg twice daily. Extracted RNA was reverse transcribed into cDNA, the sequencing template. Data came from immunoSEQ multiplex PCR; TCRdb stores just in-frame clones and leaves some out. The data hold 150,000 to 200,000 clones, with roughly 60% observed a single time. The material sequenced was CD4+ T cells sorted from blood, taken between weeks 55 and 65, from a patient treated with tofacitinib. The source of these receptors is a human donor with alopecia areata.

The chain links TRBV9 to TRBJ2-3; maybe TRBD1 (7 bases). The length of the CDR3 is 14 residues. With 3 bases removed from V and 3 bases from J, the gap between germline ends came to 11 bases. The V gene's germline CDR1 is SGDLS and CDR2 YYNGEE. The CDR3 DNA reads TGTGCCAGCAGCGAGACAGGGAGGACAGATACGCAGTATTTT. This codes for CASSETGRTDTQYF.

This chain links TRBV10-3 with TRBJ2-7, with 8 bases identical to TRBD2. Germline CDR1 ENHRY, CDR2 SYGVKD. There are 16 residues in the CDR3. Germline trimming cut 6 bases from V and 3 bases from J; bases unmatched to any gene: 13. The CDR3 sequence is CAISPSVLADRYEQYF. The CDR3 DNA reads TGTGCCATCAGCCCTTCAGTACTAGCGGATCGCTACGAGCAGTACTTC.

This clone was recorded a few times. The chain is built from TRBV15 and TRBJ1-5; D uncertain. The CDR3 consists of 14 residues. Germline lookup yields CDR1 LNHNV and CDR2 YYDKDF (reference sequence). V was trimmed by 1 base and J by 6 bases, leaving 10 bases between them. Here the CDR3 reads CATSRARGGQPQHF. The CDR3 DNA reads TGTGCCACCAGCAGAGCCCGGGGAGGTCAGCCCCAGCATTTT.

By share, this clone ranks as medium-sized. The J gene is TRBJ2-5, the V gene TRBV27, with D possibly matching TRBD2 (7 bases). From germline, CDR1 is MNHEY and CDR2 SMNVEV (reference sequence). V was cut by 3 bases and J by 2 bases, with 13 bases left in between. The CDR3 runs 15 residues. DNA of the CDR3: TGTGCCAGCAGTTTTGCGGGGGCGGTACAAGAGACCCAGTACTTC. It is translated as CASSFAGAVQETQYF.

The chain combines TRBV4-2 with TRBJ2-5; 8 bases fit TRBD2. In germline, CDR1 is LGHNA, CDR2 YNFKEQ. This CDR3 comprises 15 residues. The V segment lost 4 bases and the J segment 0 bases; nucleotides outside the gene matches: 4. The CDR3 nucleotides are TGTGCCAGCAGCCCTCGAGCGGGGGACCAAGAGACCCAGTACTTC. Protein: CASSPRAGDQETQYF.

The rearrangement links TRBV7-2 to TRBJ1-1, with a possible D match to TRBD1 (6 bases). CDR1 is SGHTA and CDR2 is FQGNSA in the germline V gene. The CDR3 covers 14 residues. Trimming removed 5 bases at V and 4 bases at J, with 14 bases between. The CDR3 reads CASSHTRGSTEAFF. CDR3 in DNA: TGTGCCAGCAGCCATACCAGGGGTAGCACTGAAGCTTTCTTT.